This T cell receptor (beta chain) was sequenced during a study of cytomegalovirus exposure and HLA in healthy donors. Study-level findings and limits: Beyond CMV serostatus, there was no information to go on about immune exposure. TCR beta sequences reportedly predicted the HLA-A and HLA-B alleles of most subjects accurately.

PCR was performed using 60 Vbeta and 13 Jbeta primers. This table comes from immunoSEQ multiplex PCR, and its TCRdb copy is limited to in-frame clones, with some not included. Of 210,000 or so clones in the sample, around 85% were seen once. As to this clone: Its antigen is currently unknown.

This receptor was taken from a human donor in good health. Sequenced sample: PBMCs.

The CDR3 reads CASSGSGRAEDEQFF. CDR3 DNA: TGTGCCAGCAGTGGTAGCGGGAGGGCCGAGGATGAGCAGTTCTTC. This sequence joins TRBV28 and TRBJ2-1; TRBD2 matches 11 bases. The CDR3 is 15 residues long. J lost 8 bases, V lost 5 bases, and 8 bases had no gene match. The germline V gene encodes CDR1 MDHEN and CDR2 SYDVKM.